This passage covers 21 T cell receptor beta chains from one sample sequenced in a study of early T cells in non-severe SARS-CoV-2 infection. TCRdb ran MiXCR on the 5' RACE reads and lists one entry per CDR3 protein. The sample carries roughly 64,000 distinct CDR3 sequences, over 9% recorded once. The sample was whole blood, taken at baseline. These receptors were collected from an adult who was a healthcare worker with PCR-confirmed SARS-CoV-2 infection or an uninfected control (not recorded which).

The chain links TRBV21-1 to TRBJ2-4; no check of the table's D call, TRBD1, against the DNA was made. TRBV21-1 is an annotated pseudogene. The CDR3 has 16 amino acids. DNA for the CDR3: TGTGCCAGCAGCAAAAGGGTACCCGTAGGGGAAAACATTCAGTACTTC. It is translated as CASSKRVPVGENIQYF.

A few counts support this clonotype. The chain couples TRBV30 to TRBJ1-2; D is undetermined. The CDR3 is 16 amino acids. Trimming left V 2 bases short and J 2 bases short, with 18 bases between. Germline values: CDR1 GTSNPN, CDR2 SVGIG (reference sequence). Here the CDR3 reads CAWSLAGPTKNYGYTF. The CDR3, as DNA: TGTGCCTGGAGTCTTGCCGGCCCGACAAAAAACTATGGCTACACCTTC.

This clonotype occurred many times. The chain combines TRBV18 with TRBJ2-5; 10 bases agree with TRBD2. The germline CDR1 and CDR2 sequences are KGHSH and LQKENI. The CDR3 is 16 residues long. After removal of 1 base from V and 2 bases from J, the junction contained 4 bases not matched to a gene. This CDR3 reads CASSPLASGGQETQYF. Here the CDR3 DNA reads TGTGCCAGCTCACCACTAGCTAGCGGGGGACAAGAGACCCAGTACTTC.

This clonotype was found a few times. The chain has TRBV9 and TRBJ2-7; D gene ambiguous. The CDR3 sequence is 14 residues long. Germline loops: CDR1 SGDLS, CDR2 YYNGEE. The V and J ends lost 0 bases and 2 bases respectively, with 9 bases between them. CDR3 coding DNA: TGTGCCAGCAGCGTAGCTGCAGTCCCCTACGAGCAGTACTTC. It yields the protein CASSVAAVPYEQYF. The variable domain in full, with the rest retrieved from reference TRBV9 and TRBJ2-7, is DSGVTQTPKHLITATGQRVTLRCSPRSGDLSVYWYQQSLDQGLQFLIQYYNGEERAKGNILERFSAQQFPDLHSELNLSSLELGDSALYFCASSVAAVPYEQYFGPGTRLTVT.

This clonotype was observed a few times. This sequence joins TRBV5-1 and TRBJ2-4; the D gene is possibly TRBD1 (6 bases). The ends were cut back, 5 bases at V and 16 bases at J, with 10 bases in the middle. CDR3 length: 9 amino acids. CDR1 is SGHRS and CDR2 is YFSETQ in the germline V gene. The DNA of the CDR3 is TGCGCCAGCAGGGCAGGGGATTACTTC. Translation gives CASRAGDYF.

A word on this clonotype: One end of the junction is discordant with germline, which a read error may explain. This chain joins TRBV30 and TRBJ2-5; 8 nucleotides line up with TRBD2. Germline values: CDR1 GTSNPN, CDR2 SVGIG (reference sequence). The CDR3 extends over 13 amino acids. The CDR3 loop is CACSVRGGETQYF. The DNA for the CDR3 is TGTGCCTGTAGTGTACGGGGGGGCGAGACCCAGTACTTC. Full variable domain (rest looked up from reference TRBV30 and TRBJ2-5): SQTIHQWPATLVQPVGSPLSLECTVEGTSNPNLYWYRQAAGRGLQLLFYSVGIGQISSEVPQNLSASRPQDRQFILSSKKLLLSDSGFYLCACSVRGGETQYFGPGTRLLVL.

The chain is built from TRBV5-6 and TRBJ1-1; 9 bases line up with TRBD1. This CDR3 spans 17 amino acids. In germline, CDR1 is SGHDT, CDR2 YYEEEE. V was clipped by 0 bases and J by 0 bases; unmatched bases: 6. The CDR3, as DNA: TGTGCCAGCAGCTTGGTGGACTGGGACAGGGTGAACACTGAAGCTTTCTTT. Protein: CASSLVDWDRVNTEAFF.

A few counts support this clonotype. The chain uses TRBV12-3 or TRBV12-4 and TRBJ2-6, with TRBD1 as a possible D gene (5 bases). This CDR3 has 15 amino acids. Deletions cut 7 bases from V and 0 bases from J, with 10 bases between. The CDR3 DNA reads TGTGCCAGCATCCCTGACAGCTCTGGGGCCAACGTCCTGACTTTC. As protein: CASIPDSSGANVLTF.

V and J are TRBV7-9 and TRBJ1-4, with 7 bases identical to TRBD1. The germline V gene encodes CDR1 SEHNR and CDR2 FQNEAQ (reference sequence). V trimming: 5 bases; J trimming: 2 bases; junction bases outside the gene matches: 8. The CDR3 runs 16 residues. CDR3 in DNA: TGTGCCAGCAGCACAACCAGGGGGGCCACTAATGAAAAACTGTTTTTT. It is translated as CASSTTRGATNEKLFF.

Only a few counts were recorded for this clonotype. The rearrangement uses TRBV7-2 and TRBJ2-5; D is undetermined. V was trimmed by 5 bases and J by 0 bases, leaving 4 bases between them. Germline loops: CDR1 SGHTA, CDR2 FQGNSA. This CDR3 has 12 amino acids. CDR3 sequence reads: CASSAHQETQYF. In DNA, the CDR3 is TGTGCCAGCAGCGCCCACCAAGAGACCCAGTACTTC. Using reference TRBV7-2 and TRBJ2-5 for the parts outside the CDR3, the full variable domain is GAGVSQSPSNKVTEKGKDVELRCDPISGHTALYWYRQSLGQGLEFLIYFQGNSAPDKSGLPSDRFSAERTGGSVSTLTIQRTQQEDSAVYLCASSAHQETQYFGPGTRLLVL.

This clonotype occurred a few times. V usage is TRBV18 and J usage is TRBJ2-2; D ambiguous. V was pared by 3 bases and J by 0 bases, with 11 bases between. CDR3 length: 16 residues. The germline gives CDR1 KGHSH, CDR2 LQKENI. The CDR3 loop reads CASSPGSTSNTGELFF. The CDR3 coding sequence is TGTGCCAGCTCACCGGGCAGCACCTCGAACACCGGGGAGCTGTTTTTT.

This chain joins TRBV7-2 and TRBJ2-1, with no clear D. V shed 5 bases and J shed 0 bases, with 11 bases lying between them. The length of the CDR3 is 15 residues. Per the germline V gene, CDR1 is SGHTA and CDR2 is FQGNSA. The CDR3 spells CASSIEQSSYNEQFF. The CDR3 DNA follows: TGTGCCAGCAGCATCGAGCAGAGCTCCTACAATGAGCAGTTCTTC.

This chain uses TRBV12-5 with TRBJ1-1; TRBD1 agrees at 7 bases. V lost 5 bases to trimming and J lost 10 bases; unmatched junction nucleotides: 4. CDR1 and CDR2 (germline): LGHNT, FRNRAP. The CDR3 covers 11 residues. Written as DNA, the CDR3 is TGTGCTAGTGGTGTTGACAGGGCAGCTTTCTTT. Translated, it gives CASGVDRAAFF. Variable domain in full (rest from reference TRBV12-5 and TRBJ1-1): DARVTQTPRHKVTEMGQEVTMRCQPILGHNTVFWYRQTMMQGLELLAYFRNRAPLDDSGMPKDRFSAEMPDATLATLKIQPSEPRDSAVYFCASGVDRAAFFGQGTRLTVV.

This clonotype turned up a few times. The CDR3 DNA reads as TGCAGCGTTTTTAGGGGAGGGGAGACCCAGTACTTC. As protein: CSVFRGGETQYF. The chain uses TRBV29-1 and TRBJ2-5; 7 positions match TRBD2. The CDR3 length is 12 residues. Unmatched junction bases numbered 5, after V lost 5 bases and J lost 5 bases. Per germline, CDR1 SQVTM and CDR2 ANQGSEA.

The rearrangement joins TRBV25-1 to TRBJ2-5; D possibly corresponds to TRBD2 (5 bases). The germline CDR1 and CDR2 sequences are MGHDK and SYGVNS. The CDR3 length is 14 residues. Trimming removed 1 base from V and 5 bases from J, with 11 bases in between. The CDR3 is CASSESGVRETQYF. The DNA of the CDR3 is TGTGCCAGCAGTGAATCCGGGGTTCGCGAGACCCAGTACTTC.

The table lists this clonotype with a few counts. The V and J genes are TRBV15 and TRBJ2-4; 8 nucleotides line up with TRBD2. The CDR3 spans 19 residues. Trimming at V came to 4 bases and at J to 9 bases, leaving 23 bases not matched to a gene. The V gene's germline CDR1 is LNHNV and CDR2 YYDKDF (reference sequence). The CDR3 here is CATSIKAPAGVTIHPIQYF. CDR3 nucleotides: TGTGCCACCAGCATAAAGGCTCCAGCGGGGGTGACGATACACCCCATTCAGTACTTC.

V usage is TRBV5-4 and J usage is TRBJ1-4; the D is unclear. CDR1 and CDR2 from the germline V gene are SGHNT and YYREEE (reference sequence). The CDR3 sequence is 15 residues long. V was cut by 0 bases and J by 4 bases, with 10 bases left in between. This chain's CDR3 is CASSLGGGSNEKLFF. CDR3 DNA sequence: TGTGCCAGCAGCTTGGGTGGTGGCAGTAATGAAAAACTGTTTTTT.

The genes are TRBV6-5 and TRBJ2-7; 9 nucleotides agree with TRBD1. CDR3 size: 16 residues. V was clipped by 0 bases and J by 2 bases; unmatched bases: 5. CDR1 is MNHEY, CDR2 SVGAGI, per germline. CDR3 residues: CASSYSSWTGAYEQYF. In nucleotides, the CDR3 is TGTGCCAGCAGTTACTCGTCTTGGACAGGGGCCTACGAGCAGTACTTC.

This clonotype was seen more than once but under ten times. The chain is built from TRBV7-9 and TRBJ2-3; TRBD1 matches at 8 bases. From germline, CDR1 is SEHNR and CDR2 FQNEAQ (reference sequence). Losses at the gene ends were 5 bases for V and 0 bases for J; bases not matched to a gene: 7. The CDR3 consists of 16 residues. DNA for the CDR3: TGTGCCAGCAGCCCGGACAGGGCGGGGAGCACAGATACGCAGTATTTT. Its translation: CASSPDRAGSTDTQYF.

This clonotype was seen only a few times. This chain joins TRBV2 and TRBJ1-4; no firm D call. With 6 bases removed from V and 10 bases from J, the gap between germline ends came to 15 bases. Germline V gives CDR1 SNHLY, CDR2 FYNNEI. This CDR3 is 13 amino acids long. The CDR3 sequence is CASSPEAAGKLFF. The CDR3, as DNA: TGTGCCAGCAGCCCTGAAGCGGCCGGAAAACTGTTTTTT. Variable domain in full (rest from reference TRBV2 and TRBJ1-4): EPEVTQTPSHQVTQMGQEVILRCVPISNHLYFYWYRQILGQKVEFLVSFYNNEISEKSEIFDDQFSVERPDGSNFTLKIRSTKLEDSAMYFCASSPEAAGKLFFGSGTQLSVL.

This clonotype showed up many times. The chain uses TRBV7-2 and TRBJ1-2; 9 positions match TRBD1. The J segment lost 13 bases and the V segment lost 1 base, leaving 10 bases of the junction unmatched. CDR3 length: 14 amino acids. Germline V CDR1 and CDR2: SGHTA, FQGNSA. For the CDR3, the DNA is TGTGCCAGCAGCTTAGAATGGGGACAGGGCCTCAGCACCTTC. Its translation is CASSLEWGQGLSTF.